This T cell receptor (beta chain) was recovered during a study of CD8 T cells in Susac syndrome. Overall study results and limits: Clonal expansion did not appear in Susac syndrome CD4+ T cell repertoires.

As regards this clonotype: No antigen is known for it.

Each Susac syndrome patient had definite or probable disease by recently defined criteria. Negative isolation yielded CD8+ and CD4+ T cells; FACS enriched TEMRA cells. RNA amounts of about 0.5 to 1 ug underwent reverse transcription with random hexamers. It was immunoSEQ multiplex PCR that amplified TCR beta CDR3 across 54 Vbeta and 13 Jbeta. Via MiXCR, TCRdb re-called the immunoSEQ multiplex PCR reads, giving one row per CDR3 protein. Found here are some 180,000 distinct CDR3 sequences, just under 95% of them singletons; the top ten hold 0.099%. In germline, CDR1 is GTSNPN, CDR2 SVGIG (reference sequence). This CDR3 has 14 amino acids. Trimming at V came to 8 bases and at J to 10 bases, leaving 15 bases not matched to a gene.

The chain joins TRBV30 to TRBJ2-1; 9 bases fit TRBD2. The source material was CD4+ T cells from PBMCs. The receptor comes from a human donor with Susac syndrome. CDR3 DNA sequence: TGTGCCGGCTCCCGACTAGCGGTTGCCAACGAGCAGTTCTTC. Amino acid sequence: CAGSRLAVANEQFF.